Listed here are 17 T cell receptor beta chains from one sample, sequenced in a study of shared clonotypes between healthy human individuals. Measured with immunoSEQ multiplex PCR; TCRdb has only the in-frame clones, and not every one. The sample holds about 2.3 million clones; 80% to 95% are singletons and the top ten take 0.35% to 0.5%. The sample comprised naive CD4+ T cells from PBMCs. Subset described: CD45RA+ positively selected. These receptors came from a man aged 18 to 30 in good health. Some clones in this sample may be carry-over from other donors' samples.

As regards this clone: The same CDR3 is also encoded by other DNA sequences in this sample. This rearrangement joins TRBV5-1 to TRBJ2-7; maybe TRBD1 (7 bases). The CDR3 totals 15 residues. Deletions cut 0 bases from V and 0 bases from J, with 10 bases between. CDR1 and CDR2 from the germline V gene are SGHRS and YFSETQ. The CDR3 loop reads CASSLGGTASYEQYF. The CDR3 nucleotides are TGCGCCAGCAGCTTGGGCGGGACAGCCTCCTACGAGCAGTACTTC.

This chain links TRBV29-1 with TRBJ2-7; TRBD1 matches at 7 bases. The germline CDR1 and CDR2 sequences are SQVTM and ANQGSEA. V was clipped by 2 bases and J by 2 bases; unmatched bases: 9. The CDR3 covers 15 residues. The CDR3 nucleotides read TGCAGCGTTGAAAGGGCCAGGGGGACAGCCTACGAGCAGTACTTC. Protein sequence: CSVERARGTAYEQYF.

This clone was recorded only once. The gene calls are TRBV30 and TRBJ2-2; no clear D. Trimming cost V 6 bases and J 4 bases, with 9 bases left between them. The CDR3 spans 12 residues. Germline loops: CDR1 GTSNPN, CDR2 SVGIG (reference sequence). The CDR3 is CACDTGTGELFF. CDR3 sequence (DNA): TGTGCCTGTGACACCGGCACCGGGGAGCTGTTTTTT.

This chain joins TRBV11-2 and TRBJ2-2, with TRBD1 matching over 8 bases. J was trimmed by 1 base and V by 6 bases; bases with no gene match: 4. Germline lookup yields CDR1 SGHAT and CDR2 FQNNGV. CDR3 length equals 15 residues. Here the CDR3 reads CASSRDRRNTGELFF. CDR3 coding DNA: TGTGCCAGCAGTCGGGACAGGAGGAACACCGGGGAGCTGTTTTTT.

The CDR3 bases are TGTGCCAGCAGCCCTACTAGTCTGTTTGAGTTGGGTACGCAGTATTTT. Its protein is CASSPTSLFELGTQYF. The chain joins TRBV11-2 to TRBJ2-3; perhaps TRBD2 as D (5 bases). V lost 5 bases, J lost 8 bases, and 23 bases lay in between. Germline V gives CDR1 SGHAT, CDR2 FQNNGV. The CDR3 covers 16 residues.

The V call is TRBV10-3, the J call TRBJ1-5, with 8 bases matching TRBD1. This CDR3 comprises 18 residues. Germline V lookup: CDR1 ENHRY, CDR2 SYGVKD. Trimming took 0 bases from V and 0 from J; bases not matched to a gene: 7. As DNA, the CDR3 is TGTGCCATCAGTGAGTCGAAGGGACAGGTTGCTAGCAATCAGCCCCAGCATTTT. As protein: CAISESKGQVASNQPQHF.

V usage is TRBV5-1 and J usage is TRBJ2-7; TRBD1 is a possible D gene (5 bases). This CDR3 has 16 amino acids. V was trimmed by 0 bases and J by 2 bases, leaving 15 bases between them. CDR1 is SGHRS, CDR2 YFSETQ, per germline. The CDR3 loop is CASSLAMAGPAYEQYF. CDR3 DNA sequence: TGCGCCAGCAGCTTGGCCATGGCAGGGCCCGCCTACGAGCAGTACTTC.

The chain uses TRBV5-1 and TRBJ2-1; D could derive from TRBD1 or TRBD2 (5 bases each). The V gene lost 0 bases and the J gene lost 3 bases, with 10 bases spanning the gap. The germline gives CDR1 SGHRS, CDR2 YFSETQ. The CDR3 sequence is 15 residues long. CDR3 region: CASSLVGTNYNEQFF. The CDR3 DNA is TGCGCCAGCAGCTTGGTAGGGACCAACTACAATGAGCAGTTCTTC. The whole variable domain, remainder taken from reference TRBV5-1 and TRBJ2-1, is KAGVTQTPRYLIKTRGQQVTLSCSPISGHRSVSWYQQTPGQGLQFLFEYFSETQRNKGNFPGRFSGRQFSNSRSEMNVSTLELGDSALYLCASSLVGTNYNEQFFGPGTRLTVL.

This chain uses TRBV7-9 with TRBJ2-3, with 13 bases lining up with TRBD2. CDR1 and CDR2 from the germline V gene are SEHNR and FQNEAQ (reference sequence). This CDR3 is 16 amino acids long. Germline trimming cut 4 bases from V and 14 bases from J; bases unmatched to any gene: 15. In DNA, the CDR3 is TGTGCCAGCAGCTCACAGACTAGCGGGAGGACCCGGGGGGGGTATTTT. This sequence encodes CASSSQTSGRTRGGYF.

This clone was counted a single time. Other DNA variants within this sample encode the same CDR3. CDR3 protein: CASSPGYYEQYF. The DNA of the CDR3 is TGTGCCAGCTCACCAGGTTACTACGAGCAGTACTTC. J is TRBJ2-7 and V is TRBV18; unclear D gene. The germline CDR1 and CDR2 sequences are KGHSH and LQKENI. With 2 bases removed from V and 3 bases from J, the gap between germline ends came to 5 bases. This CDR3 spans 12 amino acids.

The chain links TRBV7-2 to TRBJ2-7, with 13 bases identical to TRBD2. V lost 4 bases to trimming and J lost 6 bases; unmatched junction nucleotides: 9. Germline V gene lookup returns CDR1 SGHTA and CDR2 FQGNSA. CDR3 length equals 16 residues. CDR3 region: CASSSNRLAGGSEQYF. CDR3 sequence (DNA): TGTGCCAGCAGCTCCAATCGACTAGCGGGGGGCTCCGAGCAGTACTTC.

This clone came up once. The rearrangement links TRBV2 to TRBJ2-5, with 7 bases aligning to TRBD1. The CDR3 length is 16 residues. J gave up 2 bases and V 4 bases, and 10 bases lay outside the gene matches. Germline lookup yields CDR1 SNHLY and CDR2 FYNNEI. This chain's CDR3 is CASSGPLGQTQETQYF. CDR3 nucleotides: TGTGCCAGCAGTGGTCCGTTGGGACAGACACAAGAGACCCAGTACTTC.

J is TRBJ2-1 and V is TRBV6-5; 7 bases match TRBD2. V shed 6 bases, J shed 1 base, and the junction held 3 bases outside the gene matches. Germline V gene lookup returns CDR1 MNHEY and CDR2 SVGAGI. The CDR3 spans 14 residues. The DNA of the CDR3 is TGTGCCAGCAGAAAAGCGGGGTCCTACAATGAGCAGTTCTTC. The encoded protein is CASRKAGSYNEQFF.

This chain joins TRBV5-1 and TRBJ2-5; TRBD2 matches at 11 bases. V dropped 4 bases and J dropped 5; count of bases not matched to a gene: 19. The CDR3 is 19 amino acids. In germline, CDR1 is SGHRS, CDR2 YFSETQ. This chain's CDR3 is CASSRPGQGIAGGVETQYF. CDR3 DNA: TGCGCCAGCAGCCGCCCGGGACAGGGAATAGCGGGAGGGGTGGAGACCCAGTACTTC.

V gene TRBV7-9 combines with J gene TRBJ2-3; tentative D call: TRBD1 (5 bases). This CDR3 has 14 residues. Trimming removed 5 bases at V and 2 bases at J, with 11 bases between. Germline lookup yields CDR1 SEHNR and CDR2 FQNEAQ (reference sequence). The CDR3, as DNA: TGTGCCAGCAGCAAGACAGCAAACACAGATACGCAGTATTTT. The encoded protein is CASSKTANTDTQYF.

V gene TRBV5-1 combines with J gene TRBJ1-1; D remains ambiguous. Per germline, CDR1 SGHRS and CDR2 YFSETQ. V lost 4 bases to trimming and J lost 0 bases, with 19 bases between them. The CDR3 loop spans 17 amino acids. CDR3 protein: CASSRELNHFMNTEAFF. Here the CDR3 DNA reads TGCGCCAGCAGCCGTGAACTAAACCATTTCATGAACACTGAAGCTTTCTTT. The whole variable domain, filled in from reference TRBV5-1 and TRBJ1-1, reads KAGVTQTPRYLIKTRGQQVTLSCSPISGHRSVSWYQQTPGQGLQFLFEYFSETQRNKGNFPGRFSGRQFSNSRSEMNVSTLELGDSALYLCASSRELNHFMNTEAFFGQGTRLTVV.

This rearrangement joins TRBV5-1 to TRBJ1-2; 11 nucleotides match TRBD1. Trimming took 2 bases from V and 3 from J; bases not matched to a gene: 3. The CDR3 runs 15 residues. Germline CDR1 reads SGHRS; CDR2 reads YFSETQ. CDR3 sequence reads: CASSFTGQGDYGYTF. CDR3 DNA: TGCGCCAGCAGCTTCACGGGACAGGGGGACTATGGCTACACCTTC. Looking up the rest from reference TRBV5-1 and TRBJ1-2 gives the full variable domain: KAGVTQTPRYLIKTRGQQVTLSCSPISGHRSVSWYQQTPGQGLQFLFEYFSETQRNKGNFPGRFSGRQFSNSRSEMNVSTLELGDSALYLCASSFTGQGDYGYTFGSGTRLTVV.